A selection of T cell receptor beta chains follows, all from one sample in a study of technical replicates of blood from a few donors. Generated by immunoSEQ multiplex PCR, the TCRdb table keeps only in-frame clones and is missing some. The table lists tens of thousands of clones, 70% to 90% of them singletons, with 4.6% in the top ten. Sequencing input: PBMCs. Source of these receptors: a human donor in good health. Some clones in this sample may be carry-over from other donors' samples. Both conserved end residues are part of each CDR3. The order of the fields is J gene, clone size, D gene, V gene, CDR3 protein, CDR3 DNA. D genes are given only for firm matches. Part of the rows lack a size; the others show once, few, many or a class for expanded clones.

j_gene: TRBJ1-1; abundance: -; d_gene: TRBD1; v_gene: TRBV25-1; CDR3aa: CASNPDRSLVRFF; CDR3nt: TGTGCCAGCAACCCGGACAGGTCCCTTGTTCGTTTCTTT
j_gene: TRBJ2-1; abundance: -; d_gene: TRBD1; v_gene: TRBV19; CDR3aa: CASSPGTGTFNEQFF; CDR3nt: TGTGCCAGTAGTCCCGGGACAGGGACCTTCAATGAGCAGTTCTTC
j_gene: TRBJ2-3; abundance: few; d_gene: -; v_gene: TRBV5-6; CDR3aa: CASSYDRMTTDTQYF; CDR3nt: TGTGCCAGCAGCTATGACAGGATGACCACAGATACGCAGTATTTT
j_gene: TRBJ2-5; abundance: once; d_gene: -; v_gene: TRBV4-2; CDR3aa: CASSQDNGIGAETQYF; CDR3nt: TGTGCCAGCAGCCAAGATAATGGTATTGGGGCAGAGACCCAGTACTTC
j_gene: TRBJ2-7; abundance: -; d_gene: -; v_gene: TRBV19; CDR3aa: CASRDSSSYEQYF; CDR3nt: TGTGCCAGTCGGGACTCAAGCTCCTACGAGCAGTACTTC
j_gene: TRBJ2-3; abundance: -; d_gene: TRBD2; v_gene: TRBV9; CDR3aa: CASSSWTSGSTDTQYF; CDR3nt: TGTGCCAGCAGCTCCTGGACTAGCGGTAGCACAGATACGCAGTATTTT
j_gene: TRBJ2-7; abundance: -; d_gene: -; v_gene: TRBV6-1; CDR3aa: CASSDPVRGDEQYF; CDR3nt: TGTGCCAGCAGTGACCCGGTTAGGGGCGACGAGCAGTACTTC
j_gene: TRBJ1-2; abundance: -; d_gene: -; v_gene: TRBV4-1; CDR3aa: CASSQSNYGYTF; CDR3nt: TGCGCCAGCAGCCAGTCGAACTATGGCTACACCTTC
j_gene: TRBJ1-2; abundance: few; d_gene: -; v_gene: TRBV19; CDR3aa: CASRLPGGDYGYTF; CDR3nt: TGTGCCAGTAGATTACCCGGGGGGGACTATGGCTACACCTTC
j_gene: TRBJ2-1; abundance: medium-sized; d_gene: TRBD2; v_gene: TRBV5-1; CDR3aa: CASSQSGGYNEQFF; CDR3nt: TGCGCCAGCAGCCAGAGCGGGGGCTACAATGAGCAGTTCTTC
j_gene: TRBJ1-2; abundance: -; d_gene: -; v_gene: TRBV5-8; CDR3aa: CASSWGMSNYGYTF; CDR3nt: TGTGCCAGCAGCTGGGGCATGTCTAACTATGGCTACACCTTC
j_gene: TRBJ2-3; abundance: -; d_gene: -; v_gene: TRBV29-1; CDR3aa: CSVGAYTQYF; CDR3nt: TGCAGCGTGGGGGCGTATACGCAGTATTTT
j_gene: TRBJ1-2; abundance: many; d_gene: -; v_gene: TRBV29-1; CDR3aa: CSVGPLGSYGYTF; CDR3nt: TGCAGCGTTGGTCCACTAGGGAGCTATGGCTACACCTTC
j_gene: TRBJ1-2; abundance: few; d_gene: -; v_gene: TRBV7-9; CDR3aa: CASSLVETVGYTF; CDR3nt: TGTGCCAGCAGCCTCGTGGAGACAGTGGGCTACACCTTC
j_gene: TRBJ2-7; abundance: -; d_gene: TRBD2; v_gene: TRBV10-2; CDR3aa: CASRDRWTSGSSYEQYF; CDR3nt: TGCGCCAGCAGGGACAGATGGACTAGCGGGAGCTCCTACGAGCAGTACTTC
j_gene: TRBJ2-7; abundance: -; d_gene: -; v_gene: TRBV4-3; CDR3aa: CASSPGPLRGYEQYF; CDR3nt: TGCGCCAGCAGCCCCGGGCCTCTCAGGGGCTACGAGCAGTACTTC
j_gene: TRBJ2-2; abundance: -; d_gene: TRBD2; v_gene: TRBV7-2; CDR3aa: CASSPYSGRSTGELFF; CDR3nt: TGTGCCAGCAGCCCTTATAGCGGGAGGAGCACCGGGGAGCTGTTTTTT
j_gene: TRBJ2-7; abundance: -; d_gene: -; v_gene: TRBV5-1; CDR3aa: CASSPPAYEQYF; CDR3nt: TGCGCCAGCAGCCCCCCGGCCTACGAGCAGTACTTC
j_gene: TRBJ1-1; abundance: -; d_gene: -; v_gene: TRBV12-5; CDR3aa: CASGLGRGQNTEAFF; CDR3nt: TGTGCTAGTGGTTTGGGGCGGGGGCAGAACACTGAAGCTTTCTTT
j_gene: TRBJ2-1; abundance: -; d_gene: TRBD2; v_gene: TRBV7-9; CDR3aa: CASSLAAGVGYNEQFF; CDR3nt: TGTGCCAGCAGCTTAGCAGCGGGAGTAGGCTACAATGAGCAGTTCTTC
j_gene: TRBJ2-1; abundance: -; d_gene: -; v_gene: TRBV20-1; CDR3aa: CSAPQGYTVFF; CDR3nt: TGCAGTGCTCCCCAGGGCTACACGGTGTTCTTC
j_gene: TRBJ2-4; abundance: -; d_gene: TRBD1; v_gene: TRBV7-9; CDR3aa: CASSQTNRGLAKNIQYF; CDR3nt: TGTGCCAGCAGCCAAACAAACAGGGGCCTAGCCAAAAACATTCAGTACTTC
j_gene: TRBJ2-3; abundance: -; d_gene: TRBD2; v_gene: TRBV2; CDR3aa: CASSEALIYSGRETDTQYF; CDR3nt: TGTGCCAGCAGTGAAGCGCTTATTTATAGCGGGAGAGAGACAGATACGCAGTATTTT